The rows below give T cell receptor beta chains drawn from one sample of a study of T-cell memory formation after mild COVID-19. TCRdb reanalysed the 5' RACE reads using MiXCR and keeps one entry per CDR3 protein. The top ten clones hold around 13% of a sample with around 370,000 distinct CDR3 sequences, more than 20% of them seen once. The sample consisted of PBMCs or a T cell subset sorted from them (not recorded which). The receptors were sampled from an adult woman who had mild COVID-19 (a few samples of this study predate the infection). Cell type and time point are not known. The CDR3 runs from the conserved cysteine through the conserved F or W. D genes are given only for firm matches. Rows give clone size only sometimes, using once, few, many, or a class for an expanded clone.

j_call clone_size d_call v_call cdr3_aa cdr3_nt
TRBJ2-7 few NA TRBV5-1 CASSEPEGEQYF TGCGCCAGCAGCGAACCTGAGGGGGAGCAGTACTTC
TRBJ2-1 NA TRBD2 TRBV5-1 CASSLALAGVMVF TGCGCCAGCAGCTTGGCACTAGCGGGAGTCATGGTCTTC
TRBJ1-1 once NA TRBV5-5 CASSNREVVTEAFF TGTGCCAGCAGCAACAGGGAAGTGGTCACTGAAGCTTTCTTT
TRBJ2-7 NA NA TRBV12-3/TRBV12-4 CASSPGLYVKQYF TGTGCCAGCAGCCCGGGACTGTACGTGAAGCAGTACTTC
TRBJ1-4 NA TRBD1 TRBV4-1 CASSLLGTGDEKLFF TGCGCCAGCAGCCTACTCGGGACAGGGGATGAAAAACTGTTTTTT
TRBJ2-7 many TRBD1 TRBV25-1 CASGGDRVYEQYF TGTGCCAGCGGGGGGGACAGGGTCTACGAGCAGTACTTC
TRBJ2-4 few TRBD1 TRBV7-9 CASSLSTGKTAKNIQYF TGTGCCAGCAGCTTGTCGACAGGGAAGACAGCCAAAAACATTCAGTACTTC
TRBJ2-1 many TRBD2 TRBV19 CASSRGLVDEQFF TGTGCCAGTAGTAGGGGACTAGTCGATGAGCAGTTCTTC
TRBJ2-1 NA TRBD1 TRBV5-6 CASSLFENKRAGGQFF TGTGCCAGCAGCTTATTCGAGAACAAAAGGGCAGGGGGCCAGTTCTTC
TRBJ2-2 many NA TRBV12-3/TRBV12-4 CASTSGVWTGELFF TGTGCCAGCACATCGGGGGTCTGGACCGGGGAGCTGTTTTTT
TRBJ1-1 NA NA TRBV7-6 CASSAEDSPFTEAFF TGTGCCAGCAGCGCGGAGGACAGTCCCTTCACTGAAGCTTTCTTT
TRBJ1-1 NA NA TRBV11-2 CASSFPRRGMNTEAFF TGTGCCAGCAGCTTCCCCCGGAGGGGGATGAACACTGAAGCTTTCTTT
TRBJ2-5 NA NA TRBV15 CATSSRGKETQYF TGTGCCACCAGCAGCCGGGGGAAAGAGACCCAGTACTTC
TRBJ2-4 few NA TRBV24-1 CATSDFMGLAKNIQYF TGTGCCACCAGTGATTTCATGGGATTAGCCAAAAACATTCAGTACTTC
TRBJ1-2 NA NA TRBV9 CASSVAVSTIYGYTF TGTGCCAGCAGCGTAGCTGTGTCAACGATCTATGGCTACACCTTC
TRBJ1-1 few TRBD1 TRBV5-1 CASSFQQGARGTEAFF TGCGCCAGCAGCTTCCAACAGGGGGCACGGGGAACTGAAGCTTTCTTT
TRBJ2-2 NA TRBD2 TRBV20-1 CSARGTRPLAGASTGELFF TGCAGTGCTAGAGGGACGAGACCTCTAGCGGGGGCCAGCACCGGGGAGCTGTTTTTT
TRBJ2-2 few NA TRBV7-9 CASSFDRANTGELFF TGTGCCAGCAGCTTCGATAGGGCTAACACCGGGGAGCTGTTTTTT
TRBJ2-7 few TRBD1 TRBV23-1 CARETGRTYEQYF TGCGCCAGAGAGACAGGGCGCACCTACGAGCAGTACTTC
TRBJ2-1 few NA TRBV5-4 CASSFMNEQFF TGTGCCAGCAGCTTTATGAATGAGCAGTTCTTC
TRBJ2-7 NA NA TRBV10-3 CAISENGYEQYF TGTGCCATCAGTGAGAACGGATACGAGCAGTACTTC
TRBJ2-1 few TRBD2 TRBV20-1 CSAIGTSESYNEQFF TGCAGTGCTATTGGGACTAGCGAGTCCTACAATGAGCAGTTCTTC
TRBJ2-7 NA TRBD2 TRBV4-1 CASSPTSGSVEEQYF TGCGCCAGCAGCCCAACTAGCGGGAGCGTAGAAGAGCAGTACTTC
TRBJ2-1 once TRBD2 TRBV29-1 CSVEDGLAFPSDEQFF TGCAGCGTTGAAGATGGACTAGCGTTTCCGTCTGATGAGCAGTTCTTC
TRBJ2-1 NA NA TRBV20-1 CSATPSVREQFF TGCAGTGCTACCCCGAGCGTGAGGGAGCAGTTCTTC
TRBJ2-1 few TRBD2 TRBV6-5 CASSYLRTGTSDEQFF TGTGCCAGCAGTTACCTACGAACCGGGACTAGCGATGAGCAGTTCTTC
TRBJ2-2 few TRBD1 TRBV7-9 CASSFEAGGIGELFF TGTGCCAGCAGCTTTGAGGCAGGGGGTATCGGGGAGCTGTTTTTT
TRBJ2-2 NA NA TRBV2 CASSGSVGANTGELFF TGTGCCAGCAGTGGGTCCGTGGGGGCGAACACCGGGGAGCTGTTTTTT